This T cell receptor beta chain was recovered during a study of OX40 agonist ivuxolimab in advanced cancers. TCRdb keeps only in-frame clones here, not all; method: immunoSEQ multiplex PCR. The table lists 20,000 to 30,000 clones, around 83% of them singletons. On this clone itself: Antigen unknown.

The study's findings and limits: At doses 0.1 to 3.0 mg/kg, CD4+ and CD8+ clones expanded.

Sample: CD4+ or CD8+ T cells sorted from blood, taken in a trial of the OX40 agonist ivuxolimab. This TCR came from an adult with an advanced solid tumor such as melanoma, head and neck, liver or kidney cancer.

The CDR3 region has the DNA TGTGCCAGCAGTCCGCGACAGGGATCGAGCTCCTACAATGAGCAGTTCTTC. Translation gives CASSPRQGSSSYNEQFF. The rearrangement joins TRBV28 to TRBJ2-1, with TRBD1 identical over 7 bases. This CDR3 spans 17 amino acids. Germline CDR1 and CDR2: MDHEN and SYDVKM. The junction had 10 bases not matched to a gene; V was cut back by 5 bases and J by 0 bases.